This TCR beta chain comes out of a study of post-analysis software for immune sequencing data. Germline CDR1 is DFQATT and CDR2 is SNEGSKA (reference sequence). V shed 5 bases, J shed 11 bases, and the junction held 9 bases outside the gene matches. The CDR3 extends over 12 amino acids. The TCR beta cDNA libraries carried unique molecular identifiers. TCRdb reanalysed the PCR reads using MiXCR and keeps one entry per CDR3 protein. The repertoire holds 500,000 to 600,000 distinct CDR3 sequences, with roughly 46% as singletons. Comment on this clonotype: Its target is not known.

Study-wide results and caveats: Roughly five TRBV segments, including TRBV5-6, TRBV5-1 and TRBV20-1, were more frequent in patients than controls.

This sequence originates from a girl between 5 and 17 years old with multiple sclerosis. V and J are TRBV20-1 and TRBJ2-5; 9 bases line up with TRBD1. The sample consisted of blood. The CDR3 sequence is CSAPQGASEQYF. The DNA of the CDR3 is TGCAGTGCTCCACAGGGGGCGAGTGAGCAGTACTTC.